The rows below give T cell receptor beta chains drawn from one sample of a study of graft-versus-host responses after intestinal transplantation. These TCRs are of unknown antigen specificity. TCRdb keeps only in-frame clones here, not all; method: immunoSEQ multiplex PCR. Among under 95,000 clones listed, roughly 90% were seen once. The source material was unstimulated CD8+ T cells sorted from spleen or lymph node cells, sampled before intestinal transplant. These receptors came from a human donor who received an intestinal transplant. The CDR3 runs from the conserved cysteine through the conserved F or W. Each record gives: clone size, J gene, V gene, D gene, CDR3 DNA, CDR3 protein. A D gene is named only where the DNA matches it firmly. Expanded clones are given a class, and other clones once, few, many or no size at all.

- TRBJ2-3 TRBV7-8 TRBD1 TGTGCCAGCAGCTTAAAACAGGGGAAGGAGGGCACAGATACGCAGTATTTT CASSLKQGKEGTDTQYF
- TRBJ1-5 TRBV15 TRBD1 TGTGCCACCAGCGGCGACAGGGAAGTGGAGCCCCAGCATTTT CATSGDREVEPQHF
- TRBJ2-1 TRBV7-9 TRBD2 TGTGCCAGCAGGAAAGCGGGGATGGACAATGAGCAGTTCTTC CASRKAGMDNEQFF
- TRBJ2-7 TRBV5-1 TRBD1 TGCGCCAGCAGCCCTGGGACAGGGGAAGACGAGCAGTACTTC CASSPGTGEDEQYF
- TRBJ2-1 TRBV27 - TGTGCCAGCAGTTTATCGTTAGCTGCTAATGAGCAGTTCTTC CASSLSLAANEQFF
- TRBJ1-2 TRBV29-1 - TGCAGCGTTGAAGATCGAGAGGGCCCCTATGGCTACACCTTC CSVEDREGPYGYTF
- TRBJ2-1 TRBV6-6 - TGTGCCAGCAGTTACGGTTCTGGGCGGACTTACAATGAGCAGTTCTTC CASSYGSGRTYNEQFF
- TRBJ1-4 TRBV4-1 - TGCGCCAGCAGCCGCCACACAGGGACCGAAAATGAAAAACTGTTTTTT CASSRHTGTENEKLFF
- TRBJ2-2 TRBV7-3 - TGTGCCAGCAGTACAGGGACCGGGGAGCTGTTTTTT CASSTGTGELFF
- TRBJ2-1 TRBV6-1 TRBD1 TGTGCCAGCAAGTCCGGGACAGACATATACAATGAGCAGTTCTTC CASKSGTDIYNEQFF
- TRBJ2-1 TRBV7-9 TRBD1 TGTGCCAACTCGAAGACAGGGCGCTCCTACAATGAGCAGTTCTTC CANSKTGRSYNEQFF
once TRBJ2-3 TRBV29-1 TRBD1 TGCAGCGTACGTGCCCGGGACAGGGGGCTCGCAGATACGCAGTATTTT CSVRARDRGLADTQYF
- TRBJ1-1 TRBV15 - TGTGCCACCAGCAGAGATCAGGGGCCCACTGAAGCTTTCTTT CATSRDQGPTEAFF
once TRBJ2-3 TRBV6-5 TRBD2 TGTGCCAGCAGTTCCAGGACTAGCGGGACAGATACGCAGTATTTT CASSSRTSGTDTQYF